The rows below give T cell receptor beta chains drawn from one sample of a study of early T cells in non-severe SARS-CoV-2 infection. TCRdb reprocessed the 5' RACE reads with MiXCR, giving one entry per CDR3 protein. The profile covers around 80,000 distinct CDR3 sequences, with roughly an eighth appearing a single time and 5.5% to 7.5% taken by the ten largest. Sequencing used whole blood. These receptors were collected from an adult who was a healthcare worker with PCR-confirmed SARS-CoV-2 infection or an uninfected control (not recorded which). The CDR3 runs from the conserved cysteine through the conserved F or W. The D gene is left open where the match is weak. Size tells how often a clone was seen (once, few, many) or the class of an expanded clone, and some rows leave it out.

CDR3: CSARIAGGEGYTF; DNA: TGCAGTGCTAGGATCGCAGGGGGCGAAGGCTACACCTTC; D: TRBD1; size: many; J: TRBJ1-2; V: TRBV20-1
CDR3: CSARDRRLAGAYEQYF; DNA: TGCAGTGCTAGAGATCGGCGACTAGCGGGAGCCTACGAGCAGTACTTC; D: TRBD2; size: few; J: TRBJ2-7; V: TRBV20-1
CDR3: CASSSGTGTEVFF; DNA: TGTGCCAGCAGTTCCGGGACTGGGACTGAAGTTTTCTTT; D: NA; size: NA; J: TRBJ1-1; V: TRBV6-5
CDR3: CASSFSSGAGDTQYF; DNA: TGTGCCAGCAGCTTCTCTAGCGGGGCGGGAGATACGCAGTATTTT; D: TRBD2; size: many; J: TRBJ2-3; V: TRBV7-9
CDR3: CASSLRGEDTEAFF; DNA: TGTGCCAGCAGCTTACGGGGAGAGGACACTGAAGCTTTCTTT; D: NA; size: many; J: TRBJ1-1; V: TRBV11-2
CDR3: CSANPDGPRREQYF; DNA: TGCAGTGCTAACCCGGACGGACCGAGGCGGGAGCAGTACTTC; D: NA; size: NA; J: TRBJ2-7; V: TRBV20-1
CDR3: CASSLLTGEPIYF; DNA: TGTGCCAGCAGCCTTCTAACAGGGGAACCCATATATTTT; D: TRBD1; size: once; J: TRBJ1-3; V: TRBV7-9
CDR3: CASSPWTSTNNEQFF; DNA: TGTGCCAGCAGTCCGTGGACTAGCACAAACAATGAGCAGTTCTTC; D: TRBD2; size: many; J: TRBJ2-1; V: TRBV28
CDR3: CSVVQGLAYYEQYF; DNA: TGCAGCGTGGTGCAGGGACTAGCGTACTACGAGCAGTACTTC; D: TRBD2; size: few; J: TRBJ2-7; V: TRBV29-1
CDR3: CASSGQGRTDTQYF; DNA: TGTGCCAGCAGTGGACAGGGACGCACAGATACGCAGTATTTT; D: TRBD1; size: few; J: TRBJ2-3; V: TRBV2
CDR3: CASSLPAGNSPLHF; DNA: TGTGCCAGCAGTCTACCGGCGGGGAATTCACCCCTCCACTTT; D: NA; size: NA; J: TRBJ1-6; V: TRBV12-3/TRBV12-4
CDR3: CASKEGRLYGYTF; DNA: TGTGCCAGCAAGGAGGGAAGACTCTATGGCTACACCTTC; D: NA; size: NA; J: TRBJ1-2; V: TRBV2
CDR3: CSARGLGGPQSGQYF; DNA: TGCAGTGCTAGAGGGTTAGGGGGGCCCCAATCTGGGCAGTACTTC; D: NA; size: NA; J: TRBJ2-7; V: TRBV20-1
CDR3: CASSPGASSGNTIYF; DNA: TGTGCCAGCTCACCAGGGGCCTCCTCTGGAAACACCATATATTTT; D: NA; size: NA; J: TRBJ1-3; V: TRBV18
CDR3: CSSRRGWDYGYTF; DNA: TGCAGTTCGAGGAGAGGGTGGGACTATGGCTACACCTTC; D: NA; size: many; J: TRBJ1-2; V: TRBV20-1
CDR3: CASSWGANTEAFF; DNA: TGCGCCAGCAGCTGGGGGGCGAACACTGAAGCTTTCTTT; D: NA; size: many; J: TRBJ1-1; V: TRBV5-1
CDR3: CSVGREETQYF; DNA: TGCAGCGTTGGGAGGGAAGAGACCCAGTACTTC; D: NA; size: few; J: TRBJ2-5; V: TRBV29-1
CDR3: CASAIRRPSETQYF; DNA: TGTGCCAGCGCTATTAGGCGACCCTCGGAGACCCAGTACTTC; D: NA; size: NA; J: TRBJ2-5; V: TRBV7-6
CDR3: CASRSTVGPAGELFF; DNA: TGTGCCAGCAGATCGACAGTGGGGCCCGCCGGGGAGCTGTTTTTT; D: NA; size: few; J: TRBJ2-2; V: TRBV6-1
CDR3: CASSLSGAETQYF; DNA: TGTGCCAGCAGCTTGTCAGGGGCTGAGACCCAGTACTTC; D: NA; size: NA; J: TRBJ2-5; V: TRBV5-6
CDR3: CASSTGDREGNEQFF; DNA: TGCGCCAGCAGCACGGGGGACCGGGAGGGCAATGAGCAGTTCTTC; D: TRBD2; size: many; J: TRBJ2-1; V: TRBV5-1
CDR3: CASRGDRRRPNEKLFF; DNA: TGTGCCAGCAGAGGGGACCGCCGAAGACCTAATGAAAAACTGTTTTTT; D: NA; size: many; J: TRBJ1-4; V: TRBV6-1
CDR3: CASSPGGNSPLHF; DNA: TGTGCCAGCAGCCCCGGGGGAAATTCACCCCTCCACTTT; D: NA; size: few; J: TRBJ1-6; V: TRBV7-8